This TCR beta chain was found in a study of cytomegalovirus exposure and HLA in healthy donors. Study in general: A prior analysis found 117 million unique TCR beta sequences from some 200 million T cells. The study's findings and limits: According to the study, roughly 160 TCR beta chains were cytomegalovirus-associated. About 87% or about 30% of the time was how often most TCR beta V segments were productive, according to an earlier analysis.

The study ran its PCR with 60 Vbeta and 13 Jbeta primers. Sequencing was performed with immunoSEQ multiplex PCR; in TCRdb, only in-frame clones are kept and a portion is missing. This sample yields 150,000 to 200,000 clones, of which 70% to 80% are seen a single time; under 2% belongs to the top ten. Germline lookup yields CDR1 LGHNA and CDR2 YSLEER. The CDR3 length is 15 residues. V shed 3 bases, J shed 2 bases, and the junction held 6 bases outside the gene matches. In the case of this clone: Its antigen remains unidentified.

Sequencing was performed on PBMCs. The rearrangement joins TRBV4-3 to TRBJ1-2; 7 bases match TRBD1. The source is a girl aged 10 to 17 in good health and CMV-seropositive. CDR3 protein: CASSHRTGANYGYTF. For the CDR3, the DNA is TGCGCCAGCAGCCACAGAACAGGGGCGAACTATGGCTACACCTTC.